A selection of T cell receptor beta chains follows, all from one sample in a study of siplizumab effects on memory and regulatory T cells. The repertoire was sequenced with immunoSEQ multiplex PCR; TCRdb's copy has only in-frame clones and lacks some. The table lists roughly 100,000 clones, about 92% of them singletons. Sequenced: CD4+ T cells sorted from blood. The receptors here all came from a human donor in good health. CDR3s include the opening cysteine and the closing phenylalanine or tryptophan. The order of the fields is CDR3 length, J gene, clone size, D gene, V gene, CDR3 DNA, CDR3 protein. A D gene is named only where the DNA matches it firmly. Some rows have no size entry. The others give once, few or many, or a class for an expanded clone.

15,TRBJ1-5,.,.,TRBV6-6,TGTGCCAGCACCCAGAGGGGGGATAGCAATCAGCCCCAGCATTTT,CASTQRGDSNQPQHF
15,TRBJ2-5,.,.,TRBV19,TGTGCCAGTAGTACGGGACTCACCATGGGGGAGACCCAGTACTTC,CASSTGLTMGETQYF
16,TRBJ2-7,.,.,TRBV27,TGTGCCAGCAGTTTATCTATAATGAGGGCATATTACGAGCAGTACTTC,CASSLSIMRAYYEQYF
13,TRBJ1-1,.,TRBD1,TRBV10-2,TGCGCCAGCAGTAGAACAGGGGGCGCTGAAGCTTTCTTT,CASSRTGGAEAFF
15,TRBJ1-3,.,.,TRBV4-1,TGCGCCAGCAGCCAAAAGGGTGGGACCCCAAACACCATATATTTT,CASSQKGGTPNTIYF
17,TRBJ2-5,.,TRBD2,TRBV19,TGTGCCAGTAGTATAACGTCGGGACTATCAAGATCGGAGACCCAGTACTTC,CASSITSGLSRSETQYF
14,TRBJ2-1,.,.,TRBV30,TGTGCCTGGAGTGGGGGACCCTTAGTCAATGAGCAGTTCTTC,CAWSGGPLVNEQFF
14,TRBJ1-5,.,TRBD1,TRBV18,TGTGCCAGCTCACCAAGTACAGGGGCTCAGCCCCAGCATTTT,CASSPSTGAQPQHF
16,TRBJ1-2,once,TRBD1,TRBV29-1,TGCAGCGCTGGGGGTCCGACAGGGGGCCTAGACTATGGCTACACCTTC,CSAGGPTGGLDYGYTF
15,TRBJ1-6,.,TRBD1,TRBV6-1,TGTGCCAGCAGTGAAGAGGGACAGGTGCATTCACCCCTCCACTTT,CASSEEGQVHSPLHF